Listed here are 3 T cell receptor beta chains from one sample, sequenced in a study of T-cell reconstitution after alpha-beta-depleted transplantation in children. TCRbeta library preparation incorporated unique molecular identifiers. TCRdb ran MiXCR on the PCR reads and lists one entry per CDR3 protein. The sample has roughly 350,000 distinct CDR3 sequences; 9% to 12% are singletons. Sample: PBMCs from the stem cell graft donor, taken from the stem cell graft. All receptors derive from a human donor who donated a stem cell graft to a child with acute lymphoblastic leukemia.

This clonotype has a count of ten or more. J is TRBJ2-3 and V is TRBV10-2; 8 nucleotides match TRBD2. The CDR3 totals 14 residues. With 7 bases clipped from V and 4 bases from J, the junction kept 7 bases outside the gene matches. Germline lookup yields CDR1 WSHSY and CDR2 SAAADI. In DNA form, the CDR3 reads TGCGCCAGCAAGCGGGAGTCTTGGCCAGATACGCAGTATTTT. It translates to CASKRESWPDTQYF.

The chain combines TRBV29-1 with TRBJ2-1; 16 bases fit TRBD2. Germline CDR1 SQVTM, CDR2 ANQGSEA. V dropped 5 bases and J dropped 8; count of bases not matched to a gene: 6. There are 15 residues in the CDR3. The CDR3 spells CSVTGTSGRGDEQFF. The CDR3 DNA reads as TGCAGCGTTACCGGGACTAGCGGGAGGGGGGATGAGCAGTTCTTC.

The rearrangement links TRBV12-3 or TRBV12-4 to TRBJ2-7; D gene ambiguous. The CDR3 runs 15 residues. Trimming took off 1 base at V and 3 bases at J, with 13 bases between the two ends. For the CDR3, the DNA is TGTGCCAGCAGTTTAGATCCCGACCTGGGCTACGAGCAGTACTTC. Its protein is CASSLDPDLGYEQYF.